This T cell receptor (beta chain) was recorded in a study of T cell clones after liver transplantation. Study-wide context: A pre-transplant mixed lymphocyte reaction with TCRbeta sequencing defined graft-donor-reactive clones followed in post-transplant blood.

Sequencing was performed with immunoSEQ multiplex PCR; in TCRdb, only in-frame clones are kept and a portion is missing. The sample lists tens of thousands of clones, around four fifths occurring once. V was clipped by 0 bases and J by 3 bases, with 8 bases between them. The CDR3 has 14 residues. Germline V CDR1 and CDR2: SGHVS, FNYEAQ. The chain couples TRBV7-6 to TRBJ2-5; possibly TRBD2 for D (6 bases). The sequence was obtained from a human patient who received a liver transplant. Some T cells here may be from the graft donor. Sequences were derived from CD4+ T cells from blood, sampled 45 to 46 months after liver transplant. The CDR3 DNA sequence: TGTGCCAGCAGCTTAGCCCCGGGGGAAGAGACCCAGTACTTC. This codes for CASSLAPGEETQYF.